These 13 T cell receptor beta chains originate from one sample sequenced in a study of T cell responses to AZD1222 COVID-19 vaccine (dated by TCRdb to about 2021). The library was prepared using the immunoSEQ multiplex PCR assay. Entries here come from immuneACCESS through TCRdb and include only in-frame sequences with V and J called. Some clones fail to appear in such tables; in the studies checked, an unresolved V gene covers under half of the shortfall, and the cause of the remainder is unknown. The sample profile shows about 140,000 clones; 85% to 95% of them were found once. Of the sample, approximately 12% is held by the ten largest clones. The sample's time point label, decoded: sample from adult after SARS-CoV-2 infection, after symptom onset. Sequenced here: peripheral blood, sampled after recovery from COVID-19. The source is an adult who had recovered from COVID-19.

The gene calls are TRBV3-1 (or the pseudogene TRBV3-2) and TRBJ2-2; 13 nucleotides line up with TRBD2. There are 16 residues in the CDR3. V lost 4 bases to trimming and J lost 7 bases; unmatched junction nucleotides: 6. The V gene's germline CDR1 is LGHDT and CDR2 YNNKEL (reference sequence). The CDR3 DNA reads TGTGCCAGCAGCCCCGGACTAGCGGGAGCTATCGGGGAGCTGTTTTTT. Translating gives CASSPGLAGAIGELFF.

This clone appeared once. The chain uses TRBV21-1 and TRBJ2-7; the table assigns TRBD1, which was not confirmed against the DNA. TRBV21-1 is classified as a pseudogene. The CDR3 has 13 amino acids. CDR3 sequence reads: CASPNRSSYEQYF. The CDR3 DNA follows: TGTGCCAGCCCAAACAGGTCAAGCTACGAGCAGTACTTC.

CDR3 loop: CAWGRLAGSLTGELFF. The CDR3 DNA reads TGTGCCTGGGGTCGACTAGCGGGTTCACTTACCGGGGAGCTGTTTTTT. The chain links TRBV30 to TRBJ2-2; 10 nucleotides line up with TRBD2. This CDR3 is built from 16 residues. The J segment lost 5 bases and the V segment lost 5 bases, leaving 11 bases of the junction unmatched. CDR1 is GTSNPN and CDR2 is SVGIG in the germline V gene (reference sequence).

In DNA form, the CDR3 reads TGCGCCAGTTTCCAGGGCATGAACACTGAAGCTTTCTTT. Translation gives CASFQGMNTEAFF. The V call is TRBV5-1, the J call TRBJ1-1; D is possibly TRBD1 (5 bases). CDR1 SGHRS and CDR2 YFSETQ come from the germline V gene. The CDR3 consists of 13 residues. V was clipped by 8 bases and J by 0 bases, with 11 bases between them.

This clone showed up just a few times. V gene TRBV9 combines with J gene TRBJ1-3; the D is unclear. With 0 bases removed from V and 0 bases from J, the gap between germline ends came to 10 bases. Germline lookup yields CDR1 SGDLS and CDR2 YYNGEE. This CDR3 is built from 16 residues. Here the CDR3 DNA reads TGTGCCAGCAGCGTAGAGTCGTCCCGCTCTGGAAACACCATATATTTT. Translating gives CASSVESSRSGNTIYF. Combining the CDR3 with reference TRBV9 and TRBJ1-3 gives the whole variable domain DSGVTQTPKHLITATGQRVTLRCSPRSGDLSVYWYQQSLDQGLQFLIQYYNGEERAKGNILERFSAQQFPDLHSELNLSSLELGDSALYFCASSVESSRSGNTIYFGEGSWLTVV.

This clone was counted once. J is TRBJ2-1 and V is TRBV27, with 16 bases fitting TRBD2. The CDR3 length is 16 residues. Germline V gene lookup returns CDR1 MNHEY and CDR2 SMNVEV (reference sequence). Trimming at V came to 0 bases and at J to 14 bases, leaving 7 bases not matched to a gene. The CDR3 DNA reads as TGTGCCAGCAGTTTATCGACGGGACTAGCGGGAGGGCCCAAGTTCTTC. It codes for CASSLSTGLAGGPKFF.

The chain joins TRBV5-6 to TRBJ1-2; D is ambiguous. The CDR3 contains 13 residues. Germline V CDR1 and CDR2: SGHDT, YYEEEE. Trimming stripped 0 bases from V and 8 bases from J, with 11 bases between. CDR3 nucleotide sequence: TGTGCCAGCAGCTTGGGCCAAGAGGGCGGCTACACCTTC. It encodes CASSLGQEGGYTF. The full variable domain, rest sourced from reference TRBV5-6 and TRBJ1-2, is DAGVTQSPTHLIKTRGQQVTLRCSPKSGHDTVSWYQQALGQGPQFIFQYYEEEERQRGNFPDRFSGHQFPNYSSELNVNALLLGDSALYLCASSLGQEGGYTFGSGTRLTVV.

The chain employs TRBV7-8 and TRBJ2-7; 10 bases agree with TRBD2. Trimming cost V 5 bases and J 3 bases; bases outside gene matches: 7. The length of the CDR3 is 15 residues. From germline, CDR1 is SGHVS and CDR2 FQNEAQ. The CDR3 bases are TGTGCCAGCAGCCCAAGCGGGAGGGCCCGCTACGAGCAGTACTTC. Encoded protein: CASSPSGRARYEQYF.

The rearrangement joins TRBV2 to TRBJ1-5; D uncertain. This CDR3 has 15 residues. The V end lost 0 bases, the J end lost 4 bases, and 10 bases lay between the germline ends. Germline V gene sequence: CDR1 SNHLY, CDR2 FYNNEI. The CDR3: CASSEALRRNQPQHF. The CDR3 nucleotides read TGTGCCAGCAGTGAAGCGCTTCGGAGAAATCAGCCCCAGCATTTT.

The J gene is TRBJ2-6, the V gene TRBV29-1; D gene ambiguous. This CDR3 spans 15 amino acids. The V end was cut by 4 bases, the J end by 3 bases, with 13 bases between. Germline V gives CDR1 SQVTM, CDR2 ANQGSEA. In nucleotides, the CDR3 is TGCAGCGTTGCTGGGGTTTCAGGTGGGGCCAACGTCCTGACTTTC. It codes for CSVAGVSGGANVLTF.

The genes are TRBV6-1 and TRBJ2-5; D uncertain. Germline-derived CDR1 and CDR2 are MNHNS and SASEGT. This CDR3 contains 16 residues. V gave up 2 bases and J gave up 2 bases, with 15 bases separating them. CDR3 nucleotides: TGTGCCAGCAGTGAAAGGGTCCAGCTCAGACAAGAGACCCAGTACTTC. The encoded protein is CASSERVQLRQETQYF.

V usage is TRBV5-1 and J usage is TRBJ1-1; 7 nucleotides match TRBD1. The CDR3 runs 15 residues. Trimming took 4 bases from V and 1 from J; bases not matched to a gene: 7. The germline gives CDR1 SGHRS, CDR2 YFSETQ. The CDR3 sequence: CASSLWDSSNTEAFF. The CDR3 DNA is TGCGCCAGCAGCCTTTGGGACAGCTCGAACACTGAAGCTTTCTTT.

The J gene is TRBJ2-2, the V gene TRBV28; D may match TRBD1 or TRBD2 (6 bases each). CDR1 is MDHEN and CDR2 is SYDVKM in the germline V gene. Trimming removed 3 bases at V and 2 bases at J, with 13 bases between. This CDR3 is built from 16 residues. CDR3 nucleotide sequence: TGTGCCAGCAGTTTTGCGGGACACTCAAACACCGGGGAGCTGTTTTTT. Translating it yields CASSFAGHSNTGELFF.